The sequence of this T cell receptor beta chain was determined in a study of blood T cell repertoires in COVID-19. On the study more broadly: Acute and convalescent COVID-19 samples came from the United States, Italy and Spain. Nucleic acid was either cDNA or gDNA, and it came from T cells, B-cell-depleted T cells, or PBMCs.

The CDR3 contains 17 residues. The germline V gene encodes CDR1 SGHDN and CDR2 FVKESK. V lost 1 base and J lost 0, with 10 bases in between. The sample holds one count of this clone. In the original processing: Amplifying reference gene primers gave estimates of nucleated cell counts. Repertoires were generated with immunoSEQ multiplex PCR, while TCRdb's copy carries only in-frame clones and drops some. V, J and clone size reflect that table, while D and trimming were determined from the DNA. The table includes about 15,000 clones, roughly 87% detected once. The chain combines TRBV14 with TRBJ2-6; D perhaps matches TRBD1 (6 bases). The sequenced material came from peripheral blood. The clonotype was recovered from a human donor in a cohort sampled during active COVID-19. The CDR3 nucleotides read TGTGCCAGCAGCCAAGGACAGGTCGTCTCTGGGGCCAACGTCCTGACTTTC. Translated, it gives CASSQGQVVSGANVLTF. Full variable domain (missing parts from reference TRBV14 and TRBJ2-6): EAGVTQFPSHSVIEKGQTVTLRCDPISGHDNLYWYRRVMGKEIKFLLHFVKESKQDESGMPNNRFLAERTGGTYSTLKVQPAELEDSGVYFCASSQGQVVSGANVLTFGAGSRLTVL.